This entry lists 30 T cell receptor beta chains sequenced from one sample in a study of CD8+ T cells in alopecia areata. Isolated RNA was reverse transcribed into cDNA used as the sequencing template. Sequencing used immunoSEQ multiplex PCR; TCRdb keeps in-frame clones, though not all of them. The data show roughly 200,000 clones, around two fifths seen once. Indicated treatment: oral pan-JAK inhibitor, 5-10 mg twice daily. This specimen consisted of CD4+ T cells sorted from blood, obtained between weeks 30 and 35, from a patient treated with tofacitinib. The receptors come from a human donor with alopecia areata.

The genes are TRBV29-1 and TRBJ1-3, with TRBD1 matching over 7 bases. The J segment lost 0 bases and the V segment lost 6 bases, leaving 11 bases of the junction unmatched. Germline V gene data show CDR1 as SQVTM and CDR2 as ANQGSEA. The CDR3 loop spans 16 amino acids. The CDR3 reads CSVALGQSGSGNTIYF. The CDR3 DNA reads TGCAGCGTCGCCCTGGGACAGTCTGGCTCTGGAAACACCATATATTTT.

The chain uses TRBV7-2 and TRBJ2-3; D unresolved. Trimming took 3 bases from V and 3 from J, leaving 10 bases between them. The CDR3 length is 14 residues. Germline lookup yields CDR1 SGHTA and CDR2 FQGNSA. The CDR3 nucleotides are TGTGCCAGCAGCTTGGTTGCGGAGACAGATACGCAGTATTTT. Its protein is CASSLVAETDTQYF.

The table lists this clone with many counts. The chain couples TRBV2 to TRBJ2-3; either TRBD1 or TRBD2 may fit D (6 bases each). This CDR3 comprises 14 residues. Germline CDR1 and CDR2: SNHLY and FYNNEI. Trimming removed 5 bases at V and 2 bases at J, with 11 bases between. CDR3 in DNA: TGTGCCAGCAGTAGACAGGACTACACAGATACGCAGTATTTT. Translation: CASSRQDYTDTQYF.

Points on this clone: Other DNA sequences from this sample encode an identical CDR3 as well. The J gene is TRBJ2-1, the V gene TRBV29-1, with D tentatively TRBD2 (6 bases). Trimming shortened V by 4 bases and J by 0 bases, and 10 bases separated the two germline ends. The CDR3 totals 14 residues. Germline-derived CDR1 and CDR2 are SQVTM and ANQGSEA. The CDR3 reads CSVGRGLSYNEQFF. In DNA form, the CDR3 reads TGCAGCGTTGGAAGGGGACTCTCCTACAATGAGCAGTTCTTC.

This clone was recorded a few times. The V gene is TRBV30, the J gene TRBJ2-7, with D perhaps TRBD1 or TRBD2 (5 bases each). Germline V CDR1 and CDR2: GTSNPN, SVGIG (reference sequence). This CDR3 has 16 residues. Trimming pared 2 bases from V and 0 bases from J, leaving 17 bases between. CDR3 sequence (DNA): TGTGCCTGGAGTCCGATCCGAGGGACGTTCTCCTACGAGCAGTACTTC. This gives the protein CAWSPIRGTFSYEQYF.

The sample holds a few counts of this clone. The DNA for the CDR3 is TGCGCCAGCAGCCAAAGACAGGAAGCCTACGAGCAGTACTTC. It is translated as CASSQRQEAYEQYF. This chain connects TRBV4-1 to TRBJ2-7; D might be TRBD1 (6 bases). The germline gives CDR1 MGHRA, CDR2 YSYEKL. V lost 2 bases to trimming and J lost 2 bases, with 10 bases between them. This CDR3 region has 14 residues.

The CDR3 DNA reads TGCGCCAGCAGCTTCACGGGACGGTACACAGATACGCAGTATTTT. Protein sequence: CASSFTGRYTDTQYF. The genes are TRBV5-1 and TRBJ2-3; either TRBD1 or TRBD2 may supply D (5 bases each). The V end was cut by 2 bases, the J end by 2 bases, with 12 bases between. The length of the CDR3 is 15 residues. The germline V gene has CDR1 SGHRS and CDR2 YFSETQ.

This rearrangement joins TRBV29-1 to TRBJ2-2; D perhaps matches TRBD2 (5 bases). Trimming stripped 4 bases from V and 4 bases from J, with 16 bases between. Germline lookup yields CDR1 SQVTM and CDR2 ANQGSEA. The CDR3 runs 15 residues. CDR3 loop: CSVARERTVTGELFF. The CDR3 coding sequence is TGCAGCGTTGCCCGGGAACGGACGGTCACCGGGGAGCTGTTTTTT.

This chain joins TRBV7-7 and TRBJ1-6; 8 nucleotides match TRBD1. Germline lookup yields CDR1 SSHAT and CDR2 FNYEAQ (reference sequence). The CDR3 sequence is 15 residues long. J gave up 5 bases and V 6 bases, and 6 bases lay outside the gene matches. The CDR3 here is CASSTGQGHNSPLHF. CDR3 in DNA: TGTGCCAGCAGTACCGGACAGGGCCATAATTCACCCCTCCACTTT.

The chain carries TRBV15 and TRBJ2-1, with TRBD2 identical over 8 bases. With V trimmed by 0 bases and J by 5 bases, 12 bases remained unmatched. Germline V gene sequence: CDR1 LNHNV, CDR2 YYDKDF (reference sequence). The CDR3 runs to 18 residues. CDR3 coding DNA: TGTGCCACCAGCAGAGATATAAATCGGGCTAGCGGGCACAATGAGCAGTTCTTC. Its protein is CATSRDINRASGHNEQFF.

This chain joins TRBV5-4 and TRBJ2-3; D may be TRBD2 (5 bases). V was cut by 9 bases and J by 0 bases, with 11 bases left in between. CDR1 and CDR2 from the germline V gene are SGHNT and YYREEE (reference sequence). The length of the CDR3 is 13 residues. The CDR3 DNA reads TGTGCCACGCGTAGGACTAGCACAGATACGCAGTATTTT. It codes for CATRRTSTDTQYF.

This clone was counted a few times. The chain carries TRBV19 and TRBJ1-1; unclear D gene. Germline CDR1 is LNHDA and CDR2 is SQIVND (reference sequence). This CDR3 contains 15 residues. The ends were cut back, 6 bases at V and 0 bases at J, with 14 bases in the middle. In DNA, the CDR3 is TGTGCCAGTAGGTCGTTCGGTTGGGTGAACACTGAAGCTTTCTTT. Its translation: CASRSFGWVNTEAFF.

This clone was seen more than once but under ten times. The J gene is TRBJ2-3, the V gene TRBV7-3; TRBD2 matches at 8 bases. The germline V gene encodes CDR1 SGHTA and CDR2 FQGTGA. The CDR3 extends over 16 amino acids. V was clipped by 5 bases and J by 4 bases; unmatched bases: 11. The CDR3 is CASSPSSGLAPDTQYF. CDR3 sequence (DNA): TGTGCCAGCAGCCCCAGTAGTGGACTAGCTCCAGATACGCAGTATTTT.

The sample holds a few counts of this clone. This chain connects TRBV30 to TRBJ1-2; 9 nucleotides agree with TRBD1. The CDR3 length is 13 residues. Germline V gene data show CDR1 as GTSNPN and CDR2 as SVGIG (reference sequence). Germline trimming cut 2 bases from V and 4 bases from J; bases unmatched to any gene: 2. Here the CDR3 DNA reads TGTGCCTGGAGTACAGGGGGCCTCTATGGCTACACCTTC. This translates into CAWSTGGLYGYTF.

The CDR3: CASSDGRRSYNEQFF. CDR3 coding DNA: TGTGCCAGCAGTGATGGGCGTCGCTCCTACAATGAGCAGTTCTTC. This chain joins TRBV6-1 and TRBJ2-1; D not certain. This CDR3 is built from 15 residues. V was shortened by 3 bases and J by 0 bases, with 9 bases between the two germline ends. Germline CDR1 reads MNHNS; CDR2 reads SASEGT.

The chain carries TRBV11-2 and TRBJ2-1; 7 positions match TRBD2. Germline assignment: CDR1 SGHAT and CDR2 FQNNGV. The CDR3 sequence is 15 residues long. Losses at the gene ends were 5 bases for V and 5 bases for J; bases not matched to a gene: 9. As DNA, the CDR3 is TGTGCCAGCAGCCCCCGGTGGGGGGGAGACAATGAGCAGTTCTTC. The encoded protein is CASSPRWGGDNEQFF.

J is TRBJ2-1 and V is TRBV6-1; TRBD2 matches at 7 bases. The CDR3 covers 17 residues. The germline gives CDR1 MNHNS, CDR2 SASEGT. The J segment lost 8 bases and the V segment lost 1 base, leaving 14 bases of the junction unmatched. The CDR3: CASSEGGWRGTWDEQFF. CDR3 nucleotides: TGTGCCAGCAGTGAAGGAGGTTGGCGGGGGACCTGGGATGAGCAGTTCTTC.

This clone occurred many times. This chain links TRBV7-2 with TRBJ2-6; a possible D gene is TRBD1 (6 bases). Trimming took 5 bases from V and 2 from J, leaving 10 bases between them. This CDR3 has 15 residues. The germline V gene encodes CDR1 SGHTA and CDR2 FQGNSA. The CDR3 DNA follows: TGTGCCAGCAGCCGGCCAGGGGCTGGGGCCAACGTCCTGACTTTC. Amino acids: CASSRPGAGANVLTF. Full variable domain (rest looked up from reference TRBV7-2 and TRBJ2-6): GAGVSQSPSNKVTEKGKDVELRCDPISGHTALYWYRQSLGQGLEFLIYFQGNSAPDKSGLPSDRFSAERTGGSVSTLTIQRTQQEDSAVYLCASSRPGAGANVLTFGAGSRLTVL.

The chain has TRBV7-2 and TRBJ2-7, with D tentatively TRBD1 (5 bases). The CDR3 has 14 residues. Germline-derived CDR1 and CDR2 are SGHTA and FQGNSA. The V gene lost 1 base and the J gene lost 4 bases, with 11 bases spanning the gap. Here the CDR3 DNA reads TGTGCCAGCAGCTTAGTAGTCCAGGGTTACGAGCAGTACTTC. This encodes CASSLVVQGYEQYF.

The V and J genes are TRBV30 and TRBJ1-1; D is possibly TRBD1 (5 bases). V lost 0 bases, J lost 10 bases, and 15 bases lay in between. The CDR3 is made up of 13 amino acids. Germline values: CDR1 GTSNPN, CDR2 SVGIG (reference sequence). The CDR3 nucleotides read TGTGCCTGGAGTGTAAATAGTATTGGGGGAGCTTTCTTT. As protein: CAWSVNSIGGAFF.

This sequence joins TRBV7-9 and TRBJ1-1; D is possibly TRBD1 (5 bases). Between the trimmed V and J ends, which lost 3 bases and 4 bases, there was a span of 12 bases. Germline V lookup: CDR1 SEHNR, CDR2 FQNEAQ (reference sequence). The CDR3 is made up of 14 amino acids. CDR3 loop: CASSFQGRVTEAFF. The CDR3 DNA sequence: TGTGCCAGCAGCTTCCAGGGTAGGGTCACTGAAGCTTTCTTT.

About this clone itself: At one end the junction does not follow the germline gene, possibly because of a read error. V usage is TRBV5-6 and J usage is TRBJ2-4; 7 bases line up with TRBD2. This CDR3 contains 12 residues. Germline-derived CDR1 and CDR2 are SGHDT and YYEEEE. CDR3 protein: CASSLDSGTNHF. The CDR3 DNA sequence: TGTGCCAGCAGCCTCGACTCCGGGACTAACCACTTC. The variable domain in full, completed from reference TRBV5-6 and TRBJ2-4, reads DAGVTQSPTHLIKTRGQQVTLRCSPKSGHDTVSWYQQALGQGPQFIFQYYEEEERQRGNFPDRFSGHQFPNYSSELNVNALLLGDSALYLCASSLDSGTNHFGAGTRLSVL.

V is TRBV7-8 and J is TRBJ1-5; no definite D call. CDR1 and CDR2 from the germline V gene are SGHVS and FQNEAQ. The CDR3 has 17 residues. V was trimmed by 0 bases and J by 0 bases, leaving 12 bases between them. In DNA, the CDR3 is TGTGCCAGCAGCTTAGCGCGGGTGGGAAATAGCAATCAGCCCCAGCATTTT. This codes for CASSLARVGNSNQPQHF.

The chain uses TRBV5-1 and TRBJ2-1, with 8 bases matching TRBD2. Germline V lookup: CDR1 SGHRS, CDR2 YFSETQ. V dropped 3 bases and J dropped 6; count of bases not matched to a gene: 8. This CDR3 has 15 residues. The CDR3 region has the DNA TGCGCCAGCAGCTCGGAAGGACTAGCATCCAATGAGCAGTTCTTC. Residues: CASSSEGLASNEQFF.

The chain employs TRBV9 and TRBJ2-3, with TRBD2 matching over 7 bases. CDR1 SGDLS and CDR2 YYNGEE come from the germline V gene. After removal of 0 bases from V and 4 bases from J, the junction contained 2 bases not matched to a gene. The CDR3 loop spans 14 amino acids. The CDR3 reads CASSVGGRADTQYF. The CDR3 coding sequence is TGTGCCAGCAGCGTAGGAGGGAGGGCAGATACGCAGTATTTT. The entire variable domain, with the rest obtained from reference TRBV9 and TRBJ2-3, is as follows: DSGVTQTPKHLITATGQRVTLRCSPRSGDLSVYWYQQSLDQGLQFLIQYYNGEERAKGNILERFSAQQFPDLHSELNLSSLELGDSALYFCASSVGGRADTQYFGPGTRLTVL.

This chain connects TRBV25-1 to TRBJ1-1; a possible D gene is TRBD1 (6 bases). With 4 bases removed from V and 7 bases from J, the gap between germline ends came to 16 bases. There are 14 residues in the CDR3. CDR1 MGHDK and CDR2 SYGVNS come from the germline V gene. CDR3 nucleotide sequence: TGTGCCAGCAGTGGCAGGGGACGGGCTTTTGAAGCTTTCTTT. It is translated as CASSGRGRAFEAFF.

CDR3 nucleotide sequence: TGTGCCAGCAGCCAAGCGCTGAACACTGAAGCTTTCTTT. Translating it yields CASSQALNTEAFF. The chain links TRBV14 to TRBJ1-1; D is ambiguous. Germline CDR1 SGHDN, CDR2 FVKESK. The CDR3 is 13 amino acids. V lost 1 base to trimming and J lost 0 bases, with 3 bases between them.

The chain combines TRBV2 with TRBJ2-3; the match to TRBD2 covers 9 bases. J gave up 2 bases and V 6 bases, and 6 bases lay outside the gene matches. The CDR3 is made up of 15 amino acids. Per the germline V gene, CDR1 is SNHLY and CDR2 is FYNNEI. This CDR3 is CASRALAGVTDTQYF. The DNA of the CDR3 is TGTGCCAGCAGAGCCTTAGCGGGGGTCACAGATACGCAGTATTTT.

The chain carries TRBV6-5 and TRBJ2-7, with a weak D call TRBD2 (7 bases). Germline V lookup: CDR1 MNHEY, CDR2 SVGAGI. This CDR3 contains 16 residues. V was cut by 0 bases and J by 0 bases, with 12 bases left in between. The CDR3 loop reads CASSYSRGRSSYEQYF. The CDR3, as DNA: TGTGCCAGCAGTTACTCGCGGGGGCGGAGCTCCTACGAGCAGTACTTC.

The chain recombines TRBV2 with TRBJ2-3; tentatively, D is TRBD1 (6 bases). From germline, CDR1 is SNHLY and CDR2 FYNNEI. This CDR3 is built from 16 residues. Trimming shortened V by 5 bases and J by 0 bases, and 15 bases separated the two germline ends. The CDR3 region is CASSLYRALSTDTQYF. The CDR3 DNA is TGTGCCAGCAGTCTTTACAGGGCCCTTAGCACAGATACGCAGTATTTT.